This TCR beta chain was observed in a study of long-term antiretroviral therapy in people with HIV. This CDR3 has 12 residues. Germline V CDR1 and CDR2: WNHNN, SYGVQD (reference sequence). V was cut by 5 bases and J by 2 bases, with 3 bases left in between. Version v3.0 of the immunoSEQ assay was performed at survey level. Sequencing was performed with immunoSEQ multiplex PCR; in TCRdb, only in-frame clones are kept and a portion is missing. The sample has 30,000 to 35,000 clones; 94% are singletons. This TCR was sampled from a woman between 45 and 60 years old with HIV. This rearrangement joins TRBV10-1 to TRBJ2-2; unclear D gene. The material sequenced was unsorted PBMCs, taken around 5 years after starting antiretroviral therapy. DNA for the CDR3: TGCGCCAGCAGTTATAACACCGGGGAGCTGTTTTTT. Translating gives CASSYNTGELFF.